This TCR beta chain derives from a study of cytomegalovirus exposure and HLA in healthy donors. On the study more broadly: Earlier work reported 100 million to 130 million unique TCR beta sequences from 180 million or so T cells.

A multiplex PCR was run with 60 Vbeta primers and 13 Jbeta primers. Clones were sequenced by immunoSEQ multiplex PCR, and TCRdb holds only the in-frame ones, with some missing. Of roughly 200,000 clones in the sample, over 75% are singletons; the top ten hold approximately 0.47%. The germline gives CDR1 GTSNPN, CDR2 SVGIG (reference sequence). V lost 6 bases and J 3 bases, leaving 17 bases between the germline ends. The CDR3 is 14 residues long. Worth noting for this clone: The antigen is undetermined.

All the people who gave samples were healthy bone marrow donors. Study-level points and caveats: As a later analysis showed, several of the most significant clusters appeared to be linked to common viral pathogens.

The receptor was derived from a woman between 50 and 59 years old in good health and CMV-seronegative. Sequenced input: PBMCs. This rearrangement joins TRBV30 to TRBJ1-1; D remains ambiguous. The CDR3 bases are TGTGCCTGTTCCCGGCGGGAAATAGACACTGAAGCTTTCTTT. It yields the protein CACSRREIDTEAFF.